These T cell receptor beta chains were read from a single sample in a study of OX40 agonist ivuxolimab in advanced cancers. Repertoires were generated with immunoSEQ multiplex PCR, while TCRdb's copy carries only in-frame clones and drops some. The sample includes some 130,000 clones, around nine tenths of them seen just once. The source material was CD4+ or CD8+ T cells sorted from blood, sampled in a trial of the OX40 agonist ivuxolimab. These receptor sequences come from an adult with an advanced solid tumor such as melanoma, head and neck, liver or kidney cancer. Both conserved end residues are part of each CDR3. Fields, in order: D gene, J gene, clone size, V gene, CDR3 protein, CDR3 DNA. The D gene is left open where the match is weak. Not every row has a clone size; where given, it reads once, few, many or a size class.

- | TRBJ1-5 | - | TRBV2 | CAASGRVGNQPQHF | TGTGCCGCGTCGGGCAGGGTCGGAAATCAGCCCCAGCATTTT
- | TRBJ2-7 | - | TRBV7-2 | CASSLGGVGAGYEQYF | TGTGCCAGCAGCTTAGGCGGGGTGGGAGCGGGCTACGAGCAGTACTTC
- | TRBJ1-2 | - | TRBV28 | CASSKARDAYGYTF | TGTGCCAGCAGTAAGGCGAGGGATGCCTATGGCTACACCTTC
- | TRBJ2-7 | - | TRBV28 | CASTIGGARASYEQYF | TGTGCCAGCACCATAGGGGGGGCTAGGGCTTCCTACGAGCAGTACTTC
TRBD2 | TRBJ2-5 | - | TRBV7-3 | CASSFQAGQETQYF | TGTGCCAGCAGCTTCCAAGCGGGACAAGAGACCCAGTACTTC
- | TRBJ2-2 | - | TRBV9 | CASSVWQVEGELFF | TGTGCCAGCAGCGTTTGGCAAGTCGAAGGGGAGCTGTTTTTT
- | TRBJ1-1 | - | TRBV5-1 | CASSLGTSLGAFF | TGCGCCAGCAGCTTGGGCACCTCCTTGGGGGCTTTCTTT
TRBD2 | TRBJ2-7 | - | TRBV25-1 | CASSESPGVAGTYEQYF | TGTGCCAGCAGTGAATCTCCCGGAGTAGCGGGTACCTACGAGCAGTACTTC
TRBD1 | TRBJ2-7 | - | TRBV5-5 | CASSNPGQGNYEQYF | TGTGCCAGCAGCAACCCGGGACAGGGAAACTACGAGCAGTACTTC
- | TRBJ1-5 | few | TRBV18 | CASSPSRGNQPQHF | TGTGCCAGCTCACCCTCCAGGGGCAATCAGCCCCAGCATTTT
- | TRBJ2-2 | - | TRBV6-1 | CASRGAAATGELFF | TGTGCCAGCAGGGGGGCGGCGGCCACCGGGGAGCTGTTTTTT
- | TRBJ1-1 | - | TRBV6-1 | CASSEGGTKTEAFF | TGTGCCAGCAGTGAAGGGGGCACGAAAACTGAAGCTTTCTTT
- | TRBJ2-1 | - | TRBV7-2 | CASSLDLQEQFF | TGTGCCAGCAGCTTAGATTTACAGGAGCAGTTCTTC
- | TRBJ2-3 | - | TRBV29-1 | CSVVGRTDTQYF | TGCAGCGTTGTTGGGAGAACAGATACGCAGTATTTT
TRBD1 | TRBJ1-2 | - | TRBV28 | CASSSPDRLGYTF | TGTGCCAGCAGTTCCCCGGACAGGCTGGGCTACACCTTC
TRBD1 | TRBJ1-3 | - | TRBV29-1 | CSVAQGAVSGNTIYF | TGCAGCGTTGCACAGGGGGCGGTTTCTGGAAACACCATATATTTT